This paragraph reports one TCR beta chain. The data originate from a study of T cell responses to AZD1222 COVID-19 vaccine. Some clones are missing from TCRdb's copy, which holds only in-frame ones; the method was immunoSEQ multiplex PCR. The table includes 60,000 to 65,000 clones, about 74% detected once. Looked up from germline, CDR1 is KGHSY and CDR2 is FQNENV. Trimming took 0 bases from V and 4 from J, leaving 9 bases between them. CDR3 length equals 14 residues. Specimen: peripheral blood, collected on day 0 of AZD1222 vaccination. This chain uses TRBV16 with TRBJ1-2; a possible D gene is TRBD1 (6 bases). The clonotype comes from an adult in good health. CDR3 amino acids: CASSQSGGAYGYTF. The CDR3 DNA reads as TGTGCCAGCAGCCAATCGGGGGGGGCCTATGGCTACACCTTC.